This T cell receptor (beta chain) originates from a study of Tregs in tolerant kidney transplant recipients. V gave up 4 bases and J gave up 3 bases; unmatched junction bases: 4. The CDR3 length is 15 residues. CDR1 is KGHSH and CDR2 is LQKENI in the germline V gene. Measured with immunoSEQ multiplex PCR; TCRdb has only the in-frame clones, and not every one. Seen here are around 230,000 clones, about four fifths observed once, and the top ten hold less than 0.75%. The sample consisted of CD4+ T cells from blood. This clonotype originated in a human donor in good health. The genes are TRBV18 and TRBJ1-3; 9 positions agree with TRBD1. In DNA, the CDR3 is TGTGCCAGCTCACTGGGGGACAGGGATGGAAACACCATATATTTT. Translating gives CASSLGDRDGNTIYF.